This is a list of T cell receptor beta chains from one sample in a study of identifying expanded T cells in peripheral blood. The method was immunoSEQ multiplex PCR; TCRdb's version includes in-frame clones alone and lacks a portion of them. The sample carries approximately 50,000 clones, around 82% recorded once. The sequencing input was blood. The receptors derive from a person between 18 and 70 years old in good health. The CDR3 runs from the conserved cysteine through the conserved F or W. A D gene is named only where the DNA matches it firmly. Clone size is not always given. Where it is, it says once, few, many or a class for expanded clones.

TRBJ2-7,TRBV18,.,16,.,CASSPVSSPLLGEQYF,TGTGCCAGCTCACCGGTGTCTAGCCCCCTCTTGGGAGAGCAGTACTTC
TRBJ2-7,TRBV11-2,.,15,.,CASSLSQMSSYEQYF,TGTGCCAGCAGCTTGAGCCAAATGAGCTCCTACGAGCAGTACTTC
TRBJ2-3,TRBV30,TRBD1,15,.,CAWAWTGSSTDTQYF,TGTGCCTGGGCTTGGACAGGTTCTAGCACAGATACGCAGTATTTT
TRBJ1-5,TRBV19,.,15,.,CASSHRQGGNQPQHF,TGTGCCAGTAGTCACAGGCAGGGAGGCAATCAGCCCCAGCATTTT
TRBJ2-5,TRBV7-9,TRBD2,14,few,CASRPGGAGETQYF,TGTGCCAGCAGGCCCGGGGGGGCCGGAGAGACCCAGTACTTC
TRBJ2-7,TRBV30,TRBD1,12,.,CAWSRQGGEPYF,TGTGCCTGGAGTCGACAGGGGGGAGAGCCCTACTTC
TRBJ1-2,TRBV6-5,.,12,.,CASSYIQGYYTF,TGTGCCAGCAGTTACATCCAGGGGTACTACACCTTC
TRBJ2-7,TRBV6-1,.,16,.,CASSVPLRGIIYEQYF,TGTGCCAGCAGTGTGCCGCTTAGGGGGATAATCTACGAGCAGTACTTC
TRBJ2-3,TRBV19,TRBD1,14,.,CASSSGQGTDTQYF,TGTGCCAGTAGTAGTGGACAGGGCACAGATACGCAGTATTTT
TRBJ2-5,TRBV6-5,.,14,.,CASSYLGGTETQYF,TGTGCCAGCAGTTACTTAGGGGGGACAGAGACCCAGTACTTC
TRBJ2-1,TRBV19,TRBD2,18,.,CASSMGTSGRRRYNEQFF,TGTGCCAGTAGTATGGGGACTAGCGGGAGGCGTAGGTACAATGAGCAGTTCTTC
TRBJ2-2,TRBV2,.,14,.,CASRSQSSTGELFF,TGTGCCAGCAGGTCCCAGTCGAGCACCGGGGAGCTGTTTTTT